This TCR beta chain was documented in a study of blood T cell repertoires in COVID-19. The authors' processing: Amplification of reference gene primers provided the estimated nucleated cell counts. The data were produced by immunoSEQ multiplex PCR, yet TCRdb's version contains in-frame clones alone and is incomplete. Clone size and V and J calls were adopted from that table, with D and trimming inferred from the DNA. The sample comprises around 220,000 clones, about 85% of which are singletons, and just under 20% rests with the top ten. V lost 4 bases to trimming and J lost 0 bases; unmatched junction nucleotides: 5. The CDR3 has 15 residues. Germline assignment: CDR1 SGHRS and CDR2 YFSETQ.

Sample: peripheral blood. This clonotype was sampled from a man aged 25 to 40 with active or convalescent COVID-19. This chain joins TRBV5-1 and TRBJ2-3; 7 bases match TRBD1. CDR3 coding DNA: TGCGCCAGCAGCGACAGGGCGACTAGCACAGATACGCAGTATTTT. Protein: CASSDRATSTDTQYF. The full variable domain, with the rest looked up from reference TRBV5-1 and TRBJ2-3, is KAGVTQTPRYLIKTRGQQVTLSCSPISGHRSVSWYQQTPGQGLQFLFEYFSETQRNKGNFPGRFSGRQFSNSRSEMNVSTLELGDSALYLCASSDRATSTDTQYFGPGTRLTVL.